One T cell receptor (beta chain) is described in this entry. No antigen is known for it. The sample belongs to a study of T cells after posttransplantation cyclophosphamide. V was clipped by 5 bases and J by 0 bases, with 12 bases between them. This CDR3 is 15 amino acids long. Germline lookup yields CDR1 SNHLY and CDR2 FYNNEI. Measured with immunoSEQ multiplex PCR; TCRdb has only the in-frame clones, and not every one. This sample has over a thousand clones; about three quarters occur once, and the top ten carry 16%. Study-wide results and caveats: Skin or GI-infiltrating T cells shared few TRB sequences with blood. Donor-recipient repertoire similarity was low at 1-2 months, rising over year one. Recipient CMV seropositivity and CMV reactivation strongly tracked TRB clonality.

Busulfan-fludarabine conditioning, marrow transplant, and cyclophosphamide on days +3 and +4 were administered. The V call is TRBV2, the J call TRBJ2-3; D remains ambiguous. The material sequenced was CD4+ T cells sorted from PBMCs, taken after allogeneic stem cell transplant with posttransplant cyclophosphamide. This clonotype was obtained from a male patient between 45 and 59 years old who received an allogeneic stem cell transplant from an unrelated donor, was CMV-positive, and had acute GVHD only. The T cells may partly be graft donor cells. The CDR3, as DNA: TGTGCCAGCAGTCGTAGCCGGATAAGCACAGATACGCAGTATTTT. Its protein is CASSRSRISTDTQYF.